This record covers a single T cell receptor (beta chain). The record originates from a study of PD-L1 blockade in urothelial cancer. Libraries were prepared by immunoSEQ multiplex PCR; TCRdb keeps only in-frame clonotypes and omits some of them. Among tens of thousands of clones listed, 80% to 95% were seen once. The time point was: peripheral blood 6 weeks after treatment start. V was trimmed by 0 bases and J by 0 bases, leaving 7 bases between them. The germline gives CDR1 SGDLS, CDR2 YYNGEE. The CDR3 loop spans 15 amino acids. The J gene is TRBJ1-3, the V gene TRBV9, with D unclear. The sample here was PBMCs, taken around atezolizumab (anti-PD-L1) treatment. The TCR originated in a woman of 80 years or more with urothelial cancer. CDR3 residues: CASSVDDTSGNTIYF. In DNA form, the CDR3 reads TGTGCCAGCAGCGTAGACGACACCTCTGGAAACACCATATATTTT.